Shown below are 21 T cell receptor beta chains from a single sample sequenced in a study of blood T cells in healthy people across ages. Primers used in a second PCR of about 7 to 11 cycles were a sample-barcoded 5' primer and a J-beta primer mix. In TCRdb, the 5' RACE reads were re-called with MiXCR into one record per CDR3 protein. The data contain 1.2 million to 1.5 million distinct CDR3 sequences, around 59% of them singletons. The sequenced material came from blood. These receptors were obtained from a man in his late teens or twenties in good health.

CDR3 bases: TGTGCCAGCACCAAAAACCCCACCGGGGAGCTGTTTTTT. Encoded protein: CASTKNPTGELFF. The gene calls are TRBV12-3 or TRBV12-4 and TRBJ2-2; D call uncertain. Between the trimmed V and J ends, which lost 7 bases and 4 bases, there was a span of 10 bases. The CDR3 is 13 amino acids.

The rearrangement uses TRBV20-1 and TRBJ2-1; the D is unclear. The CDR3 contains 13 residues. Trimming pared 1 base from V and 4 bases from J, leaving 8 bases between. Germline loops: CDR1 DFQATT, CDR2 SNEGSKA (reference sequence). CDR3 sequence: CSARGVGYNEQFF. The CDR3 DNA reads TGCAGTGCTAGAGGGGTGGGGTACAATGAGCAGTTCTTC.

V gene TRBV12-3 or TRBV12-4 combines with J gene TRBJ2-5; the D gene is possibly TRBD2 (5 bases). The CDR3 runs to 13 residues. Trimming left V 3 bases short and J 5 bases short, with 10 bases between. DNA for the CDR3: TGTGCCAGCAGTTTCCGGGGAAGTGAGACCCAGTACTTC. Protein sequence: CASSFRGSETQYF.

The J gene is TRBJ2-3, the V gene TRBV9, with 10 bases lining up with TRBD1. The V segment lost 0 bases and the J segment 5 bases; nucleotides outside the gene matches: 18. CDR1 and CDR2 from the germline V gene are SGDLS and YYNGEE. CDR3 length equals 20 residues. The CDR3 is CASSVEGGTGVAGALDTQYF. Here the CDR3 DNA reads TGTGCCAGCAGCGTAGAGGGAGGGACAGGGGTGGCGGGGGCACTAGATACGCAGTATTTT.

This rearrangement joins TRBV10-1 to TRBJ2-3, with 11 bases matching TRBD2. The CDR3 extends over 15 amino acids. V shed 3 bases and J 5 bases; nucleotides not matched to a gene: 4. The germline V gene has CDR1 WNHNN and CDR2 SYGVQD (reference sequence). The CDR3: CASSESLAGGDTQYF. The CDR3 region has the DNA TGCGCCAGCAGTGAATCCCTAGCGGGAGGAGATACGCAGTATTTT.

The J gene is TRBJ1-6, the V gene TRBV7-9; D perhaps matches TRBD1 (5 bases). This CDR3 contains 15 residues. Looked up from germline, CDR1 is SEHNR and CDR2 is FQNEAQ (reference sequence). V was trimmed by 5 bases and J by 3 bases, leaving 11 bases between them. CDR3 DNA sequence: TGTGCCAGCAGCGTGCTGGGGGGCTATAATTCACCCCTCCACTTT. This encodes CASSVLGGYNSPLHF.

This clonotype has just a few counts. J is TRBJ2-4 and V is TRBV6-6; no clear D gene. The end of the DNA fits TRBJ2-7 better, so the J call may be wrong. Germline V CDR1 and CDR2: MNHNY, SVGAGI (reference sequence). The CDR3 totals 15 residues. The CDR3 loop reads CASSYLSSLNYEQYF. The CDR3 DNA reads TGTGCCAGCAGTTACCTGAGCAGCCTAAACTACGAGCAGTACTTC.

This clonotype was detected only a few times. This rearrangement joins TRBV4-1 to TRBJ2-7, with 7 bases fitting TRBD1. The CDR3 extends over 14 amino acids. Per germline, CDR1 MGHRA and CDR2 YSYEKL. Trimming removed 0 bases from V and 5 bases from J; junction bases left unmatched: 4. CDR3 DNA sequence: TGCGCCAGCAGCCAAGATCCCACAGGGGACGAGCAGTACTTC. It translates to CASSQDPTGDEQYF.

The chain couples TRBV5-1 to TRBJ2-1; 13 bases are shared with TRBD2. Germline loops: CDR1 SGHRS, CDR2 YFSETQ. This CDR3 contains 16 residues. The V and J ends lost 4 bases and 8 bases, in that order; junction bases with no gene match: 9. The CDR3 nucleotides are TGCGCCAGCAGCGACTTGACTAGCGGGAGGTCCCATGAGCAGTTCTTC. This gives the protein CASSDLTSGRSHEQFF.

This clonotype was seen once. CDR3: CASSERTSGANVLTF. CDR3 coding DNA: TGTGCCAGCAGCGAGCGGACTAGCGGGGCCAACGTCCTGACTTTC. The chain uses TRBV7-2 and TRBJ2-6; 8 bases line up with TRBD2. The CDR3 length is 15 residues. Germline loops: CDR1 SGHTA, CDR2 FQGNSA. V was clipped by 5 bases and J by 4 bases; unmatched bases: 4. Based on the CDR3 plus reference TRBV7-2 and TRBJ2-6, the full variable domain is GAGVSQSPSNKVTEKGKDVELRCDPISGHTALYWYRQSLGQGLEFLIYFQGNSAPDKSGLPSDRFSAERTGGSVSTLTIQRTQQEDSAVYLCASSERTSGANVLTFGAGSRLTVL.

This chain links TRBV4-3 with TRBJ2-1; D is perhaps TRBD1 (8 bases). The CDR3 spans 17 residues. V dropped 4 bases and J dropped 5 bases, with 21 bases sitting between them. Germline loops: CDR1 LGHNA, CDR2 YSLEER. CDR3 sequence (DNA): TGCGCCAGCAGCCCGACCGGGGGGACAGGTATCCACAATGAGCAGTTCTTC. Protein sequence: CASSPTGGTGIHNEQFF.

A few counts support this clonotype. The chain recombines TRBV7-9 with TRBJ1-1; D is uncertain. The CDR3 sequence is 13 residues long. The germline V gene encodes CDR1 SEHNR and CDR2 FQNEAQ (reference sequence). Trimming took off 3 bases at V and 5 bases at J, with 10 bases between the two ends. In nucleotides, the CDR3 is TGTGCCAGCAGCTTGGCAGGAGAAACTGAAGCTTTCTTT. Its protein is CASSLAGETEAFF.

Worth noting for this clonotype: One end of the junction varies from germline; a read error may be responsible. This chain joins TRBV27 and TRBJ2-1; 10 bases align to TRBD1. The germline V gene has CDR1 MNHEY and CDR2 SMNVEV (reference sequence). This CDR3 region has 16 residues. The CDR3 nucleotides read TGTGCCAGCAGTTCCCCGACCGGGACAGGGGACAATGAGCGGTTCTTC. Its translation: CASSSPTGTGDNERFF.

This rearrangement joins TRBV11-2 to TRBJ2-1, with D uncertain. This CDR3 has 18 residues. The V end lost 3 bases, the J end lost 2 bases, and 20 bases lay between the germline ends. CDR1 and CDR2 (germline): SGHAT, FQNNGV. CDR3 region: CASSFSPLGRLPYNEQFF. CDR3 DNA: TGTGCCAGCAGCTTTTCCCCCCTAGGGCGTTTACCCTACAATGAGCAGTTCTTC. The full variable domain, in which reference TRBV11-2 and TRBJ2-1 provide the parts outside the CDR3, is EAGVAQSPRYKIIEKRQSVAFWCNPISGHATLYWYQQILGQGPKLLIQFQNNGVVDDSQLPKDRFSAERLKGVDSTLKIQPAKLEDSAVYLCASSFSPLGRLPYNEQFFGPGTRLTVL.

The J gene is TRBJ2-4, the V gene TRBV6-2 or TRBV6-3, with TRBD1 matching 7 bases. The DNA end favors TRBJ2-7, so the J call may be wrong. This CDR3 contains 15 residues. Germline CDR1 reads MNHEY; CDR2 reads SVGEGT. CDR3 nucleotide sequence: TGTGCCAGCAGTTACTTTAAAACAGGGGTGGACGAGCAGTACTTC. It encodes CASSYFKTGVDEQYF.

V usage is TRBV20-1 and J usage is TRBJ2-7, with TRBD2 matching over 7 bases. Matching the DNA end better, TRBJ2-5 makes the J call doubtful. CDR3 size: 13 residues. The germline V gene encodes CDR1 DFQATT and CDR2 SNEGSKA (reference sequence). The CDR3 nucleotides read TGCAGTGCTAGAATCCTAGCGGAAGAGACCCAGTACTTC. Encoded protein: CSARILAEETQYF.

The table lists this clonotype with a few counts. The chain links TRBV18 to TRBJ1-1; 7 bases are a match to TRBD1. In germline, CDR1 is KGHSH, CDR2 LQKENI. CDR3 length: 13 amino acids. J gave up 2 bases and V 8 bases, and 5 bases lay outside the gene matches. CDR3 loop: CASGRQGNTEAFF. The CDR3 DNA reads as TGTGCCAGCGGGAGACAGGGTAACACTGAAGCTTTCTTT.

The chain recombines TRBV7-8 with TRBJ2-3; D gene ambiguous. Germline loops: CDR1 SGHVS, CDR2 FQNEAQ. This CDR3 spans 16 amino acids. Trimming left V 3 bases short and J 1 base short, with 14 bases between. The CDR3 region has the DNA TGTGCCAGCAGCTTTGACGGAGCTACCCGCACAGATACGCAGTATTTT. Translated, it gives CASSFDGATRTDTQYF.

This chain connects TRBV20-1 to TRBJ2-3, with D uncertain. Germline V lookup: CDR1 DFQATT, CDR2 SNEGSKA (reference sequence). V was pared by 3 bases and J by 6 bases, with 10 bases between. The CDR3 has 12 amino acids. CDR3 in DNA: TGCAGTGCTAGTCCCAACCGGGATACGCAGTATTTT. Its protein is CSASPNRDTQYF.

J is TRBJ1-2 and V is TRBV10-3, with unresolved D. Looked up from germline, CDR1 is ENHRY and CDR2 is SYGVKD. CDR3 size: 13 residues. The V gene lost 2 bases and the J gene lost 3 bases, with 7 bases spanning the gap. CDR3 sequence (DNA): TGTGCCATCAGTGAGGAGAACCACTATGGCTACACCTTC. This codes for CAISEENHYGYTF.

This clonotype occurred once. V gene TRBV2 combines with J gene TRBJ1-2; D not certain. Germline loops: CDR1 SNHLY, CDR2 FYNNEI. V dropped 7 bases and J dropped 2 bases, with 14 bases sitting between them. This CDR3 has 14 residues. The CDR3 DNA reads TGTGCCAGCAAAACAGACTCAGGAAACTATGGCTACACCTTC. Amino acid sequence: CASKTDSGNYGYTF.